What follows describes a single T cell receptor (beta chain). Its target antigen remains unknown. Per-nucleotide qualities are absent, and no much larger clonotype sits a single base away. This entry comes from a study of T and B cells in COVID-19 patients (dated by TCRdb to 2020 to 2021). A note on the overall study: In this study, adaptive immunity was profiled in COVID-19 patients who either had active infection or had recovered, using TRB and IGH repertoire sequencing of peripheral blood. A recovered cohort included over 15 patients who provided about 20 samples, and most of these patients had mild to moderate COVID-19 treated on an outpatient basis. A median age of approximately 37 years was recorded in the recovered cohort versus around 67 years in the active-infection cohort. In the active-infection cohort, most of the roughly 20 patients were critically ill and required mechanical ventilation or ECMO. In the active-infection cohort, nine tenths of the roughly 20 patients had comorbidities linked to unfavorable COVID-19 outcome. Over 8 million TCR sequences were analysed in a TCR and BCR sequence repository that covered 30 to 45 patients and roughly 75 time points. A couple of patients were included in both the recovered and active cohorts because samples were available from active disease and after recovery. An age-matched reference group of approximately 39 healthy donors negative for COVID-19 antibodies served as the comparison for repertoire analyses. As many as 9 follow-up blood samples were taken per patient, and some of the samples covered different disease stages within the same individual.

Overall study outcomes, separate from this receptor: Specific T cell subsets (CD4+/Treg/CD8+) and sorted SARS-CoV-2-responsive or tetramer+ T cells had not yet been sequenced, and the corresponding sequencing experiments were ongoing. Blood samples from mildly ill patients during symptoms and early samples from severe cases were scarce. The reported TCR clusters were said to need prospective validation before any clinical use. The recovered cohort had some 2,500 exclusive TCR clusters, including approximately 34 low-pGen clusters. The cohort was considered too small for HLA contributions to COVID-19 susceptibility or severity to be assessed. In active COVID-19, TRB repertoires were highly clonal, while at recovery, diversity and richness increased above the levels seen in healthy donors. TRBV/TRBJ gene usage was reported as strongly skewed in patients with COVID-19.

TRB repertoires were amplified using roughly 250-500 ng of genomic DNA isolated from blood. These reads were obtained on an Illumina MiSeq. TRB rearrangements were amplified by multiplex PCR with BIOMED2 TRB-A/B primer pools. Illumina-compatible adapters and 7-nucleotide sample barcodes were attached to the amplicons in two consecutive PCRs. Phusion HS II polymerase was used for all library PCRs. Amplicons were gel-purified with the NucleoSpin Gel and PCR Clean-up kit, quantified on Qubit, and pooled at about 4.2 nM. Before Illumina next-generation sequencing, the quality of the amplicon pool was assessed on an Agilent 2100 Bioanalyzer. On the study's bioinformatics: Annotation of TRB rearrangements was done in MiXCR 3.0.8 with the default MiXCR reference library. Non-productive reads and sequences with fewer than 2 reads were removed, and every unique CDR3 nucleotide sequence was treated as one clone. Clonality, diversity, richness and V-J gene usage were calculated in R 3.5.1. GLIPH2 was used to cluster TCRs based on CDR3 similarity, and OLGA was used to calculate the generation probabilities. GLIPH2 clusters were kept only when the clusters contained at least four unique TCR clonotypes present in at least three individuals. TCRdb reran the public reads through fastp at Q25 and MiXCR, keeping productive beta chains. Rows are combined by CDR3 protein, so each entry shows the most common genes and DNA. The authors' filters were not applied to this entry. The sample includes approximately 6,400 distinct CDR3 sequences, with around 24% observed a single time. 9% to 15% of the sample belongs to the ten largest clones.

For this chain, trimming is 7 bases at the V end and 6 bases at the J end, and the number of junction bases without a gene match is 6. Reading from cysteine to phenylalanine, the CDR3 counts 13 amino acids. Only the CDR3 portion is preserved as DNA: 39 bases, with reading frame beginning at the first base. Specimen: blood. The TCR originated in a human donor with active COVID-19. In this chain, TRBV12-3 or TRBV12-4 is recombined with TRBJ1-5, and TRBD1 matches 7 of the central bases. The DNA is as follows: TGTGCCAGCACCACAGGGGTTGTTCAGCCCCAGCATTTT. The resulting protein is CASTTGVVQPQHF.